This T cell receptor beta chain originates from a study of Graves' ophthalmopathy and Graves' hyperthyroidism. Overall study: Peripheral blood was obtained at first diagnosis, ahead of any treatment. The study's findings and limits: The model's ophthalmopathy progression predictions had around 64% sensitivity and 72.22% specificity.

TCR beta CDR3 regions were amplified from RNA transcripts. An initial RT-PCR round employing HTBI primers preceded a second-round multiplex PCR. A single record per CDR3 protein comes from TCRdb applying MiXCR to the multiplex PCR reads. The sample records about 400,000 distinct CDR3 sequences, 15% being singletons. CDR3 length: 14 residues. The germline gives CDR1 DFQATT, CDR2 SNEGSKA (reference sequence). A note on this clonotype: The antigen remains unidentified. A read error may account for a junction end that differs from germline.

Stable hyperthyroidism meant no ophthalmopathy within 18 months of follow-up. The rearrangement joins TRBV20-1 to TRBJ1-1, with D unresolved. The sequence was collected from a young woman with stable Graves' hyperthyroidism. The sample consisted of peripheral blood. CDR3 sequence (DNA): TGCAGTGCTACGGAGCCCATTTCCTATACTGATGCTTTCTTT. Amino acids: CSATEPISYTDAFF.